A selection of T cell receptor beta chains follows, all from one sample in a study of CD8+ T cells in alopecia areata. Assay: immunoSEQ multiplex PCR; the TCRdb copy retains only in-frame clones and omits some. Here the sample spans over 100,000 clones, around 53% being singletons. The sequenced sample was CD4+ T cells sorted from blood, obtained at week 4, from a patient treated with tofacitinib. These receptors were collected from a human donor with alopecia areata. Each CDR3 is given with its conserved first and last residue. D genes are given only for firm matches. Not all rows give a size; the values are once, few, many and, for expanded clones, a class.

cdr3_aa,cdr3_nt,d_call,clone_size,v_call,j_call,cdr3_length
CASSALGQGAYNEQFF,TGTGCCAGCAGTGCCCTAGGACAGGGGGCCTACAATGAGCAGTTCTTC,TRBD1,.,TRBV25-1,TRBJ2-1,16
CASSQDREGQYF,TGTGCCAGCAGCCAAGATCGAGAGGGGCAGTACTTC,.,.,TRBV14,TRBJ2-7,12
CSVAPENYGATEAFF,TGCAGCGTTGCACCCGAGAATTACGGGGCCACTGAAGCTTTCTTT,.,.,TRBV29-1,TRBJ1-1,15
CASSQDWTSYNEQFF,TGTGCCAGCAGCCAAGACTGGACCTCCTACAATGAGCAGTTCTTC,.,.,TRBV4-2,TRBJ2-1,15
CASRSGRGTYNEQFF,TGCGCCAGCAGATCGGGCCGGGGGACCTACAATGAGCAGTTCTTC,.,.,TRBV4-1,TRBJ2-1,15
CASSLEILAGIYNEQFF,TGTGCCAGCAGCTTAGAAATCCTAGCGGGGATCTACAATGAGCAGTTCTTC,TRBD2,.,TRBV7-2,TRBJ2-1,17
CASSSGAATNEKLFF,TGTGCCAGCAGCTCGGGGGCTGCAACTAATGAAAAACTGTTTTTT,.,few,TRBV7-9,TRBJ1-4,15
CSGRGEDYGYTF,TGCAGCGGTAGGGGTGAGGACTATGGCTACACCTTC,.,few,TRBV29-1,TRBJ1-2,12
CASSVRGDEDTQYF,TGTGCCAGCAGTGTGCGGGGGGATGAAGATACGCAGTATTTT,TRBD2,.,TRBV2,TRBJ2-3,14
CTGRTNTEAFF,TGCACGGGCAGGACGAACACTGAAGCTTTCTTT,.,.,TRBV29-1,TRBJ1-1,11
CASSLELAGDEQYF,TGCGCCAGCAGCTTGGAACTAGCGGGAGACGAGCAGTACTTC,TRBD2,few,TRBV5-1,TRBJ2-7,14
CAWTKAGGAYYGYTF,TGTGCCTGGACCAAAGCAGGGGGCGCCTACTATGGCTACACCTTC,TRBD1,.,TRBV30,TRBJ1-2,15
CASSPSGGRVQPQHF,TGTGCCAGCTCTCCCTCAGGGGGTAGGGTTCAGCCCCAGCATTTT,TRBD1,.,TRBV18,TRBJ1-5,15
CASSESPNTGELFF,TGCGCCAGCAGTGAGTCACCGAACACCGGGGAGCTGTTTTTT,.,few,TRBV10-1,TRBJ2-2,14
CAISDLRVANEQFF,TGTGCCATCAGTGATCTCCGGGTTGCCAATGAGCAGTTCTTC,.,few,TRBV10-3,TRBJ2-1,14
CASSLNQETQYF,TGCGCCAGCAGCTTGAACCAAGAGACCCAGTACTTC,.,.,TRBV5-1,TRBJ2-5,12
CASSPSGDGGYTF,TGTGCCAGCAGTCCCTCGGGGGATGGAGGCTACACCTTC,.,.,TRBV6-5,TRBJ1-2,13
CASSHLGQGLWGEQYF,TGTGCCAGCAGCCACCTGGGACAGGGCCTTTGGGGCGAGCAGTACTTC,TRBD1,few,TRBV7-9,TRBJ2-7,16
CSVDPRSTGELFF,TGCAGCGTTGACCCCCGGTCTACCGGGGAGCTGTTTTTT,.,.,TRBV29-1,TRBJ2-2,13
CASSPLKDRSNYGYTF,TGTGCCAGCTCACCATTGAAGGACCGATCAAACTATGGCTACACCTTC,.,.,TRBV18,TRBJ1-2,16
CASSPLQGRTEAFF,TGTGCCAGCAGTCCCCTACAGGGGAGGACTGAAGCTTTCTTT,TRBD1,.,TRBV28,TRBJ1-1,14
CAWSVQGNQPQHF,TGTGCCTGGAGTGTACAGGGCAATCAGCCCCAGCATTTT,.,.,TRBV30,TRBJ1-5,13
CASWRDMSYEQYF,TGTGCCAGCTGGAGGGACATGTCCTACGAGCAGTACTTC,.,.,TRBV27,TRBJ2-7,13
CAWSVRAGGPGANVLTF,TGTGCCTGGAGCGTACGAGCGGGGGGGCCCGGGGCCAACGTCCTGACTTTC,TRBD2,.,TRBV30,TRBJ2-6,17
CASSSDRDTDTQYF,TGCGCCAGCAGCTCCGACAGAGACACAGATACGCAGTATTTT,.,.,TRBV5-1,TRBJ2-3,14
CSAGTGGNYGYTF,TGCAGCGCCGGGACAGGGGGCAACTATGGCTACACCTTC,TRBD1,few,TRBV29-1,TRBJ1-2,13
CASSLVSLRDPGNTIYF,TGTGCCAGCAGCTTAGTTTCCCTAAGAGACCCTGGAAACACCATATATTTT,.,few,TRBV11-2,TRBJ1-3,17
CAWSAPTGFAEAFF,TGTGCCTGGAGCGCTCCTACAGGGTTCGCTGAAGCTTTCTTT,.,.,TRBV30,TRBJ1-1,14
CAWSTGGGTDTQYF,TGTGCCTGGAGTACAGGGGGCGGCACAGATACGCAGTATTTT,TRBD1,.,TRBV30,TRBJ2-3,14
CASSLDGGVVQPQHF,TGCGCCAGCAGCTTGGACGGAGGGGTTGTTCAGCCCCAGCATTTT,.,.,TRBV5-1,TRBJ1-5,15
CAWRSGPNTEAFF,TGTGCCTGGCGTTCAGGCCCGAACACTGAAGCTTTCTTT,.,.,TRBV30,TRBJ1-1,13
CASRSGTANTGELFF,TGTGCCAGCAGGTCCGGGACAGCAAACACCGGGGAGCTGTTTTTT,TRBD1,.,TRBV6-5,TRBJ2-2,15
CASSPGPSYNEQFF,TGTGCCAGCAGCCCCGGCCCTTCCTACAATGAGCAGTTCTTC,.,few,TRBV11-3,TRBJ2-1,14
CASSKWVYNEQFF,TGTGCCAGTAGTAAGTGGGTCTACAATGAGCAGTTCTTC,.,.,TRBV19,TRBJ2-1,13
CASSHRQRESSDEQFF,TGTGCCAGCAGCCATAGACAGCGGGAGTCAAGCGATGAGCAGTTCTTC,TRBD2,few,TRBV7-9,TRBJ2-1,16
CASSLMGQGPYEQYF,TGTGCCAGCAGTCTAATGGGACAAGGCCCCTACGAGCAGTACTTC,.,.,TRBV6-5,TRBJ2-7,15
CASSGGQGLTTKETQYF,TGTGCCAGCAGCGGGGGACAGGGGCTAACAACTAAAGAGACCCAGTACTTC,TRBD1,.,TRBV5-8,TRBJ2-5,17
CASSHAPGLAVRETQYF,TGCGCCAGCAGCCATGCCCCGGGACTAGCGGTTCGAGAGACCCAGTACTTC,TRBD2,.,TRBV4-1,TRBJ2-5,17
CSVRNGLEAFF,TGCAGCGTTCGCAACGGGCTGGAGGCTTTCTTT,.,.,TRBV29-1,TRBJ1-1,11
CSVNRAPGNTIYF,TGCAGCGTGAACAGGGCACCTGGAAACACCATATATTTT,.,.,TRBV29-1,TRBJ1-3,13
CASSHDRGPGQPQHF,TGCGCCAGCAGCCATGACAGGGGACCGGGTCAGCCCCAGCATTTT,TRBD1,.,TRBV4-1,TRBJ1-5,15
CASSRGWGYTF,TGTGCCAGCAGCCGCGGGTGGGGCTACACCTTC,.,.,TRBV6-5,TRBJ1-2,11
CASRVGTSVSDTQYF,TGTGCCAGCAGGGTTGGCACTAGCGTCTCAGATACGCAGTATTTT,TRBD2,.,TRBV7-9,TRBJ2-3,15
CATRKGTLVQETQYF,TGTGCCACCCGGAAGGGGACCTTAGTTCAAGAGACCCAGTACTTC,.,.,TRBV15,TRBJ2-5,15
CASSFGQATQETQYF,TGTGCCAGCAGCTTCGGTCAGGCAACCCAAGAGACCCAGTACTTC,.,.,TRBV5-6,TRBJ2-5,15
CAWDEGAGETQYF,TGTGCCTGGGACGAGGGAGCAGGAGAGACCCAGTACTTC,.,once,TRBV30,TRBJ2-5,13
CSIGTVGFTF,TGCAGCATTGGGACGGTGGGGTTCACCTTC,.,once,TRBV29-1,TRBJ1-2,10
CASSGASGRARETQYF,TGTGCCAGCAGTGGGGCTAGCGGGAGGGCCAGAGAGACCCAGTACTTC,TRBD2,.,TRBV25-1,TRBJ2-5,16
CASSLARRTGEKLFF,TGTGCCAGCAGCTTAGCGAGGAGAACTGGGGAAAAACTGTTTTTT,.,.,TRBV7-9,TRBJ1-4,15
CSAGTSNEKLFF,TGCAGCGCCGGGACCTCCAATGAAAAACTGTTTTTT,.,.,TRBV29-1,TRBJ1-4,12
CASSQDQGPSYEQYF,TGTGCCAGCAGCCAAGATCAAGGGCCCTCCTACGAGCAGTACTTC,.,few,TRBV4-2,TRBJ2-7,15
CSVEGGSTDTQYF,TGCAGCGTTGAGGGTGGGTCCACAGATACGCAGTATTTT,.,.,TRBV29-1,TRBJ2-3,13
CSVQTGDQPQHF,TGCAGCGTCCAAACAGGGGATCAGCCCCAGCATTTT,TRBD1,.,TRBV29-1,TRBJ1-5,12
CASSDRVMNTEAFF,TGTGCCAGCAGTGATCGGGTGATGAACACTGAAGCTTTCTTT,.,.,TRBV25-1,TRBJ1-1,14